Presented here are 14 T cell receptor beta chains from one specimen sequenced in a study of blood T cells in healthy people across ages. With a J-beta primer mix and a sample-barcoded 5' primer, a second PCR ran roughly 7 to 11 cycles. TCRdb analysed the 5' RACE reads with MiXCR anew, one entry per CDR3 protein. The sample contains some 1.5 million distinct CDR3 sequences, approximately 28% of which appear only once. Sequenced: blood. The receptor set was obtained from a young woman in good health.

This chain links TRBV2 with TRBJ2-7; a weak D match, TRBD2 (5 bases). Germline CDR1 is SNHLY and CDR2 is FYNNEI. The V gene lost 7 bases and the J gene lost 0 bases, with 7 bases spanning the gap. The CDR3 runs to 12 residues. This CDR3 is CASMGSSYEQYF. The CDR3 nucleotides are TGTGCCAGCATGGGGAGCTCCTACGAGCAGTACTTC.

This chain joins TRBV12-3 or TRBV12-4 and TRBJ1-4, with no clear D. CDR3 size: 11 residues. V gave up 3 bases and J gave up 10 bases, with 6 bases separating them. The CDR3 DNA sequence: TGTGCCAGCAGTTTTGGGCGAAAACTGTTTTTT. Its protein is CASSFGRKLFF.

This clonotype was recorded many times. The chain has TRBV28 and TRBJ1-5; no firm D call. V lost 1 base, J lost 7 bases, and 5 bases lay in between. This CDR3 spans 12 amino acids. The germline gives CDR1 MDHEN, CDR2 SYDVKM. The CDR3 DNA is TGTGCCAGCAGTTTATTCGGGCAGCCCCAGCATTTT. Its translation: CASSLFGQPQHF.

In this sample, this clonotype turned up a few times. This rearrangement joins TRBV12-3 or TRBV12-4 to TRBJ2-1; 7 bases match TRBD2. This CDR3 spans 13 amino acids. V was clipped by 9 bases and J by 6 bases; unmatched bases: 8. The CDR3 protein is CASGRGSVNEQFF. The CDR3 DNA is TGTGCCAGTGGGCGGGGGTCCGTCAATGAGCAGTTCTTC.

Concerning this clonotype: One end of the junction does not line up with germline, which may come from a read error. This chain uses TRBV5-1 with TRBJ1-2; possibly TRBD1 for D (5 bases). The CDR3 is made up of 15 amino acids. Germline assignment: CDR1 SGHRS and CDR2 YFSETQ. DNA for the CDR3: TGCGCCAGCAGCTTAGATCTGGGGGTTAACCATGGCTACACCTTC. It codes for CASSLDLGVNHGYTF.

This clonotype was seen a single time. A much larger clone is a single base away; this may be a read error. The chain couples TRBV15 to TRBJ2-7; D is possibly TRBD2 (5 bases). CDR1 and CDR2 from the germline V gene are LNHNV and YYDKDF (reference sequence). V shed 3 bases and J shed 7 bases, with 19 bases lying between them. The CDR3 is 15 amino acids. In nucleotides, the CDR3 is TGTGCCACCAGCAGGGACGGGAAGTCCTACAATGAGCAGTACTTC. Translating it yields CATSRDGKSYNEQYF.

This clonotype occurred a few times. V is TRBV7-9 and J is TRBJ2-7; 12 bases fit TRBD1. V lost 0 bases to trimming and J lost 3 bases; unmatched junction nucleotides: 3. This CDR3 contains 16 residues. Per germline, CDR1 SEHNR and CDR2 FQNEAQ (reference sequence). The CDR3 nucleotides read TGTGCCAGCAGCTTAGCCGGGACAGGGGGCGACTACGAGCAGTACTTC. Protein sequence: CASSLAGTGGDYEQYF.

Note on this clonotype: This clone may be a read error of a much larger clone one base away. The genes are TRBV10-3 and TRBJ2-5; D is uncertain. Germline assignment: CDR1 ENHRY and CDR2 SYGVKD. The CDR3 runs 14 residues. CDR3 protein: CAIRESAWAETQYF. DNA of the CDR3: TGTGCCATCAGGGAGTCGGCCTGGGCGGAGACCCAGTACTTC.

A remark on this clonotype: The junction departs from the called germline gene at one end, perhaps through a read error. The CDR3 region has the DNA TGTGTCAGCCAAACCGGGACAGGGTACACTGAAGCTTTCTTT. It translates to CVSQTGTGYTEAFF. The chain joins TRBV7-2 to TRBJ1-1; 9 bases are a match to TRBD1. Germline loops: CDR1 SGHTA, CDR2 FQGNSA. The CDR3 is made up of 14 amino acids.

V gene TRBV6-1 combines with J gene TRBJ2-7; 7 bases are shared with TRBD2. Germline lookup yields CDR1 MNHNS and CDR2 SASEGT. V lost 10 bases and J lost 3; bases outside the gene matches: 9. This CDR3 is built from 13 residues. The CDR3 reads CATSNGRSYEQYF. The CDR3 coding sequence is TGTGCCACCTCTAACGGGAGGAGCTACGAGCAGTACTTC.

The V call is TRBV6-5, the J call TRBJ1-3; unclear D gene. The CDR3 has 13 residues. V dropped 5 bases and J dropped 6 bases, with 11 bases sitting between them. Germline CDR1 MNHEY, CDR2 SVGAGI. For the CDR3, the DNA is TGTGCCAGCAGTCTAAGGGAAACAAACACCATATATTTT. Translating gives CASSLRETNTIYF.

The CDR3 spells CASSYSVGASGNTIYF. CDR3 DNA: TGTGCCAGCAGTTACTCAGTTGGGGCCTCCGGAAACACCATATATTTT. The genes are TRBV6-5 and TRBJ1-3; D might be TRBD1 (5 bases). Germline V gene sequence: CDR1 MNHEY, CDR2 SVGAGI. Trimming left V 0 bases short and J 4 bases short, with 13 bases between. The CDR3 is 16 amino acids.

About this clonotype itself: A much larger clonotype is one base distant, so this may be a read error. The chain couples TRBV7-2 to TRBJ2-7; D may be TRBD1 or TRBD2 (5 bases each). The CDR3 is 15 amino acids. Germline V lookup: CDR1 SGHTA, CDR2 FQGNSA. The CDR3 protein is CAGSLVGVSPYEQYF. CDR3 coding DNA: TGTGCCGGCAGCTTAGTGGGGGTTAGCCCCTACGAGCAGTACTTC.

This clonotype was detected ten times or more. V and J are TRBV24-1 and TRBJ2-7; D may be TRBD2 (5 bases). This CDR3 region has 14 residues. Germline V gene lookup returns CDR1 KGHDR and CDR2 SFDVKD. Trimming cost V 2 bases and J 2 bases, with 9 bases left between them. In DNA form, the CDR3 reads TGTGCCACCAGTGATTCAGACGGGACCTACGAGCAGTACTTC. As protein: CATSDSDGTYEQYF.